This TCR beta chain came from a study of HIV-infected patients and healthy controls (dated by TCRdb to the mid-2010s). For context, the study as a whole: The question the study tested was whether immune perturbation and reconstitution could be captured by deep TCR repertoire sequencing of small blood samples from HIV patients. Summary of the overall study and its limitations: Healthy controls shared more CDR3s between individuals than HIV+ patients, by Jaccard index and by count of highly shared sequences. Alpha-beta chain pairing was not determined in the samples. A major limit on how widely the findings apply, in the view of the authors, was that only sixteen HIV-infected individuals were processed. Comparisons were complicated by unequal numbers of distinct sequences between patients and controls, and rare events from HIV-infected data were overweighted by size-matching. The study cohorts differed slightly in age and sex profile, but those differences did not account for the observed differences in diversity. Roughly threefold more distinct CDR3s and higher Shannon diversity were observed in healthy control repertoires than in untreated HIV+ repertoires. MAIT cell alpha-chain CDR3s were found at high frequency in healthy controls but were severely depleted in HIV+ repertoires. Most CMV-associated CDR3s became more frequent during therapy, although their change was not significant, whereas HIV-associated CDR3s showed a significant decrease in frequency. The study did not determine donor HLA types. Significantly higher mean Gini indices were seen in HIV-infected repertoires than in controls, possibly reflecting oligoclonality. Significantly different mean usage between HIV-infected patients and controls was observed for eight alpha and eight beta V genes. Size-matched repertoire data did not replicate the apparent post-therapy recovery of the Gini index in HIV-infected patients. The dynamics of distinct T-cell subpopulations could not be separated, and sequencing depth was restricted, because whole blood was used.

CDR1 and CDR2 are drawn from the germline V gene: SQVTM, ANQGSEA. The junction shows trimming of 4 bases on V and 5 bases on J, plus 11 bases between the germline ends. The CDR3 runs 13 amino acids, cysteine and phenylalanine included. The read is trimmed to its CDR3 DNA, 39 bases read in frame from base 1. Using SuperScript III with primers targeting the alpha and beta constant regions, 500 to 550 ng of RNA was reverse transcribed. Separate alpha and beta chain libraries were made by chain-specific third strand synthesis with multiplexing indices. In the protocol, all rearrangements within a chain were amplified with a single primer pair so that primer bias was avoided, and molecular barcodes were added to each cDNA molecule. Purified cDNA was joined by T4 RNA Ligase 1 to a 5' RACE adapter carrying a random hexamer and the SP2 sequencing primer site. With slow temperature ramps used to favor optimal annealing, second strand synthesis was primed from the SP2 site with Phusion polymerase. Two random hexamer sequences, both added before amplification and joined together, made up the 12-nucleotide barcode of each molecule. An amplification PCR of 23 cycles with P5s and P7 primers came after a short first PCR that had added P5 and P7 adapter elements plus a second index. Libraries received about 30 PCR cycles in total, were quantified on a Qubit, sized on a Bioanalyzer, and diluted to approximately 4 nM. The normalized libraries were sequenced on an Illumina MiSeq using 2 x 250 paired-end kits. Reverse transcription reactions underwent purification over MinElute columns, with elution into roughly 10 ul Tris-Cl. Adapter ligations were incubated for 23 hours at 16 degrees C and subsequently purified with AMPure XP beads at a 1:1 ratio. The authors processed their data as follows. Demultiplexed FASTQ files were processed with a modified Decombinator that output V, J, insert and barcode information. Sequences that shared a barcode but differed from the dominant sequence were discarded as errors, and original cDNA molecules were estimated by counting barcodes clustered at Levenshtein distance 3. The R packages ineq, vegan, igraph and RCytoscape were used for downstream analyses, together with IMGT nomenclature and CDR3 definitions. V gene usage was computed over distinct sequences, each TCR counted once to avoid skew from clonal expansion. Similarity networks connected unique CDR3 amino acid sequences within a donor whenever two sequences differed by a single Levenshtein edit. Published HIV-specific CDR3s (92 alpha, 702 beta) and CMV-specific CDR3s (approximately 13 alpha, about 250 beta) were assembled and queried against the repertoires. Lower sequence numbers were not the cause of the decreased diversity in patients, as random subsampling to size-matched repertoires showed. TCRdb reworked the public reads: Q25 trimming with fastp, MiXCR clone assembly, productive beta chains retained. Every entry covers one CDR3 protein and lists the most common genes and DNA from its rows. TCRdb, rather than the study authors, made the V and J calls. The sample yields approximately 25,000 distinct CDR3 sequences; 8.5% to 9% were counted once. 4% of the sample is taken by the ten largest.

Whole blood was used without cell fractionation, so the repertoire reflected all unsorted peripheral T cells. Ten uninfected healthy donors were sampled as controls, and four of these ten donors were sampled twice about 3 months apart. An approximately 2.7 ml sample of peripheral blood was drawn into Tempus tubes for RNA extraction. Residual genomic DNA was removed with the TURBO-DNase kit and globin mRNA was depleted with GLOBINclear. Ten or more counts support this clonotype. No antigen is known for it. No per-base quality is available; no much larger clone lies one base away. The sequencing sample was made of blood. This TCR derives from an adult in good health. The chain links TRBV29-1 with TRBJ1-4; TRBD1 could be the D gene, as 5 bases match. CDR3 reads: CSVVVAGNEKLFF. The DNA sequence is given as TGCAGCGTTGTCGTGGCAGGGAATGAAAAACTGTTTTTT.